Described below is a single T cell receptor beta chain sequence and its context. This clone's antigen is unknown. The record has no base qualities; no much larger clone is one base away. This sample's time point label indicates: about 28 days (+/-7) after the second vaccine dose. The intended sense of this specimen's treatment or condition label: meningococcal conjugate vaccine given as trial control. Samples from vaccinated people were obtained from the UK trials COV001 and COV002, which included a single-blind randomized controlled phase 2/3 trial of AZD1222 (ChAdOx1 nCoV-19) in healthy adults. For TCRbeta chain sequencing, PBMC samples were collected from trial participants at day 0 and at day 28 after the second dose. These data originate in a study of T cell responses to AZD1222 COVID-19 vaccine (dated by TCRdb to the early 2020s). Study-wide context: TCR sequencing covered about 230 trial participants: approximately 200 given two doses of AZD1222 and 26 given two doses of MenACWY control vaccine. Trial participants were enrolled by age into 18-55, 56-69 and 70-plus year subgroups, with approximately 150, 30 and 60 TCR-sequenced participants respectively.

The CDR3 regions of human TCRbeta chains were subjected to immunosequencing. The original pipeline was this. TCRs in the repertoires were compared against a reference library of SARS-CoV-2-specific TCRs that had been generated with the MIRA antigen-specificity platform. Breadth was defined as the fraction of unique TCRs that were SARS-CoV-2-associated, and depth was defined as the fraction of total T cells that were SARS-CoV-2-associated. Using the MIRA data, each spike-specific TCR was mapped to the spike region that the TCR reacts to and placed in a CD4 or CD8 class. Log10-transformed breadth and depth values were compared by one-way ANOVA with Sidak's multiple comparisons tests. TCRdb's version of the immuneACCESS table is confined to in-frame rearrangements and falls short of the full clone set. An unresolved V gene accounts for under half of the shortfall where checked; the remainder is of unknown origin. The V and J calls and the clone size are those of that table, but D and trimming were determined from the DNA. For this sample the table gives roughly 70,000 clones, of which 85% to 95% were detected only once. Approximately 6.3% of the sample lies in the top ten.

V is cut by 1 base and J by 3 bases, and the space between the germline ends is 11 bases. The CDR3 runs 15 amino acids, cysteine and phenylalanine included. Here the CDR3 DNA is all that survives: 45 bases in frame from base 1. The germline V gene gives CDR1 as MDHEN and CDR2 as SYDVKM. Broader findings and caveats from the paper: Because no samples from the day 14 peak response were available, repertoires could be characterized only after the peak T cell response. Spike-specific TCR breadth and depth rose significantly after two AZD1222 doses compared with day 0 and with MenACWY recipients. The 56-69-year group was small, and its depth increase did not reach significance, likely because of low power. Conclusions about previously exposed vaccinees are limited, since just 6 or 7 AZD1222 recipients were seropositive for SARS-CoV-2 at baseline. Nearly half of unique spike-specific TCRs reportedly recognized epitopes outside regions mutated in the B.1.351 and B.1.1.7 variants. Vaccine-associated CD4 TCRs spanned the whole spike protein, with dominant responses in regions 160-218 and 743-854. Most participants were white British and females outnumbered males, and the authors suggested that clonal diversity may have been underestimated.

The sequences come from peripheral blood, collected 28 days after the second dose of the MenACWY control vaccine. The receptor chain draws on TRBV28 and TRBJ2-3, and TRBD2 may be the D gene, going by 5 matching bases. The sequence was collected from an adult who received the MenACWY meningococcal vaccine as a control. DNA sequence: TGTGCCAGCAGTTTATCGGGGAGTCGAACAGATACGCAGTATTTT. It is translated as CASSLSGSRTDTQYF.